The sequence of this T cell receptor (beta chain) was determined in a study of blood T cell repertoires in COVID-19 (dated by TCRdb to the early 2020s). Broadly, across the study: Collaborator samples came from the United States, Italy and Spain and covered acute and convalescent phases of COVID-19. The material from the prospective study consisted of cDNA or gDNA derived from T cells, B-cell-depleted T cells, or PBMCs. Subjects who had been exposed to COVID-19, were actively infected with it, or had recovered from it provided the deeply sampled blood TCRbeta repertoires that made up the dataset. The repertoires were made available in a free public database intended to serve as a resource for research on the immune response to SARS-CoV-2. The samples were drawn from two sources: the first 160 participants of the ongoing ImmuneRACE study, and fewer than 1,500 subjects contributed by 6 global collaborators. The sample metadata nearly always contained a de-identified subject ID, COVID-19 status, age in years and sex. Where available, HLA class I and class II types were taken from metadata supplied by the sample provider and were not determined by assay-based typing. Study-wide findings and limitations: The amount of clinical and demographic metadata varied by source and participant and was provided uncurated.

This clone was found once. Its antigen is still unknown. Base qualities are not recorded, but no much larger clone differs from it by a single base. The immunoSEQ Assay, a bias-controlled multiplex PCR, was used to amplify TCRbeta CDR3 regions from genomic DNA. The authors' analysis ran thus. The number of nucleated cells in each sample was estimated by amplification of reference gene primers within the assay. To quantify the absolute abundance of each unique TCRbeta CDR3 rearrangement, sequence reads were collapsed and filtered. Productive Simpson clonality was computed per sample as the square root of Simpson's diversity index over productive rearrangements. Here the immuneACCESS table is served through TCRdb, limited to in-frame sequences with V and J called. Missing clones are a known gap in these copies; in checked studies unresolved V genes cover under half, and the rest lacks a known reason. D and trimming come from the DNA, and the V and J calls and clone size come from that table. The table for this sample lists approximately 190,000 clones; 90% of them were counted only once. The ten biggest clones cover approximately 0.56% of the sample.

The collaborating institutions used their own protocols to collect whole blood in K2EDTA tubes. For TCRbeta analysis, collaborators shipped samples as frozen whole blood, isolated PBMCs, or DNA extracted from either of those sample types. The CDR3 numbers 19 residues from cysteine through phenylalanine. Solely the CDR3 DNA is kept, with 57 bases framed from the first base. V and J are truncated by 4 bases and 0 bases respectively, leaving an intervening sequence of 19 bases. The chain links TRBV23-1 with TRBJ2-6; the D gene is possibly TRBD2, with 5 bases matching. TRBV23-1 is labeled an ORF, and its function is uncertain. The specimen was peripheral blood. The receptor was derived from a man aged 45 to 65 with acute or convalescent COVID-19. The DNA sequence is given as TGCGCCAGCAGTCGGTCGAAGACTATCGTTCCCTCTGGGGCCAACGTCCTGACTTTC. Translated, it reads CASSRSKTIVPSGANVLTF.